Each of the 31 T cell receptor beta chains below was sequenced from the same sample in a study of vaccination effects on CD4 cells after COVID-19. Following 10 days of culture, CD4+ T cells were isolated. Two-dose BNT162b2 or mRNA-1273 vaccination was given to participants. Antigen specificity for these receptors is unknown. Sequencing used immunoSEQ multiplex PCR; TCRdb keeps in-frame clones, though not all of them. The repertoire holds about 40,000 clones, with under 70% as singletons. The material was CD4+ T cells from PBMCs cultured without peptide, obtained after COVID-19 vaccination. The receptor source for this set is a human donor who received a COVID-19 vaccine.

The chain is built from TRBV5-5 and TRBJ1-2; a possible D gene is TRBD1 (6 bases). This CDR3 contains 15 residues. Germline V gives CDR1 SGHKS, CDR2 YYEKEE (reference sequence). The ends were cut back, 4 bases at V and 4 bases at J, with 17 bases in the middle. The CDR3 protein is CASSVQGTQRYGYTF. The CDR3 region has the DNA TGTGCCAGCAGCGTACAGGGTACCCAGCGCTATGGCTACACCTTC.

This clone was counted a few times. The chain combines TRBV14 with TRBJ1-2; no definite D call. V was cut by 1 base and J by 0 bases, with 9 bases left in between. Per germline, CDR1 SGHDN and CDR2 FVKESK. This CDR3 contains 15 residues. The CDR3 is CASSQAGPANYGYTF. As DNA, the CDR3 is TGTGCCAGCAGCCAAGCCGGACCTGCTAACTATGGCTACACCTTC.

The chain is built from TRBV9 and TRBJ1-3; no clear D gene. CDR1 and CDR2 from the germline V gene are SGDLS and YYNGEE. The germline V and J ends were trimmed by 5 bases and 0 bases, with 9 bases remaining between them. CDR3 length: 14 residues. DNA of the CDR3: TGTGCCAGCAGAGATGAGCGCTCTGGAAACACCATATATTTT. Translating gives CASRDERSGNTIYF.

This chain joins TRBV4-2 and TRBJ2-5; TRBD2 might be the D (5 bases). From germline, CDR1 is LGHNA and CDR2 YNFKEQ. The V and J ends lost 1 base and 3 bases respectively, with 9 bases between them. CDR3 length: 14 residues. For the CDR3, the DNA is TGTGCCAGCAGCCAAGGAGCGGCTGAAGAGACCCAGTACTTC. It is translated as CASSQGAAEETQYF.

The chain joins TRBV5-4 to TRBJ2-5; 7 bases match TRBD1. This CDR3 is 12 amino acids long. The germline V gene has CDR1 SGHNT and CDR2 YYREEE (reference sequence). The trim removed 5 bases at V and 5 bases at J, leaving 3 bases unmatched. CDR3 loop: CASRSRGETQYF. The CDR3 DNA is TGTGCCAGCAGGTCCAGGGGGGAGACCCAGTACTTC.

The chain uses TRBV10-2 and TRBJ2-3; TRBD2 agrees at 7 bases. The V segment lost 2 bases and the J segment 4 bases; nucleotides outside the gene matches: 6. The CDR3 totals 15 residues. Germline loops: CDR1 WSHSY, CDR2 SAAADI. The CDR3 loop is CASSEVGGSADTQYF. DNA of the CDR3: TGCGCCAGCAGTGAGGTCGGCGGGAGCGCAGATACGCAGTATTTT.

V is TRBV19 and J is TRBJ2-7; D may match TRBD1 or TRBD2 (6 bases each). With 3 bases removed from V and 4 bases from J, the gap between germline ends came to 13 bases. Germline CDR1 and CDR2: LNHDA and SQIVND (reference sequence). The CDR3 has 14 residues. The CDR3 is CASSMRGVKYEQYF. Written as DNA, the CDR3 is TGTGCCAGTAGTATGAGGGGGGTAAAGTACGAGCAGTACTTC. The full variable domain, with the rest looked up from reference TRBV19 and TRBJ2-7, is DGGITQSPKYLFRKEGQNVTLSCEQNLNHDAMYWYRQDPGQGLRLIYYSQIVNDFQKGDIAEGYSVSREKKESFPLTVTSAQKNPTAFYLCASSMRGVKYEQYFGPGTRLTVT.

CDR3 in amino acids: CASSLMGADTDTQYF. For the CDR3, the DNA is TGCGCCAGCAGCTTGATGGGGGCAGACACAGATACGCAGTATTTT. The rearrangement uses TRBV5-1 and TRBJ2-3; D possibly corresponds to TRBD1 (6 bases). CDR3 length equals 15 residues. The V and J ends lost 1 base and 2 bases respectively, with 11 bases between them. Germline V gives CDR1 SGHRS, CDR2 YFSETQ.

The CDR3 sequence is CASSLGDSYGYTF. The DNA of the CDR3 is TGCGCCAGCAGCTTGGGGGATAGCTATGGCTACACCTTC. V gene TRBV5-1 combines with J gene TRBJ1-2; D is unresolved. This CDR3 contains 13 residues. Germline V lookup: CDR1 SGHRS, CDR2 YFSETQ. Trimming removed 0 bases at V and 4 bases at J, with 7 bases between. Complete variable domain (other parts from reference TRBV5-1 and TRBJ1-2): KAGVTQTPRYLIKTRGQQVTLSCSPISGHRSVSWYQQTPGQGLQFLFEYFSETQRNKGNFPGRFSGRQFSNSRSEMNVSTLELGDSALYLCASSLGDSYGYTFGSGTRLTVV.

V usage is TRBV4-2 and J usage is TRBJ1-4; tentatively, D is TRBD1 (6 bases). The CDR3 is 15 amino acids. Germline CDR1 reads LGHNA; CDR2 reads YNFKEQ. V lost 2 bases and J 4 bases, leaving 11 bases between the germline ends. This chain's CDR3 is CASSQTTGVNEKLFF. CDR3 in DNA: TGTGCCAGCAGCCAAACGACAGGTGTTAATGAAAAACTGTTTTTT.

The chain has TRBV5-8 and TRBJ2-3, with D uncertain. CDR1 is SGHTS and CDR2 is YDEGEE in the germline V gene. The length of the CDR3 is 15 residues. Trimming pared 0 bases from V and 2 bases from J, leaving 10 bases between. The CDR3 DNA is TGTGCCAGCAGCTTGGGACAAGGCCTCACAGATACGCAGTATTTT. Translating it yields CASSLGQGLTDTQYF. The variable domain in full, with the rest retrieved from reference TRBV5-8 and TRBJ2-3, is EAGVTQSPTHLIKTRGQQATLRCSPISGHTSVYWYQQALGLGLQFLLWYDEGEERNRGNFPPRFSGRQFPNYSSELNVNALELEDSALYLCASSLGQGLTDTQYFGPGTRLTVL.

This clone appeared a few times. Written as DNA, the CDR3 is TGTGCCACATATTGGGGGGGCTCACAGACCGGGGAGCTGTTTTTT. Its protein is CATYWGGSQTGELFF. The rearrangement joins TRBV5-4 to TRBJ2-2, with D perhaps matching TRBD2 (7 bases). The CDR3 has 15 residues. CDR1 and CDR2 from the germline V gene are SGHNT and YYREEE (reference sequence). The V end lost 9 bases, the J end lost 5 bases, and 20 bases lay between the germline ends. Variable domain in full (rest from reference TRBV5-4 and TRBJ2-2): ETGVTQSPTHLIKTRGQQVTLRCSSQSGHNTVSWYQQALGQGPQFIFQYYREEENGRGNFPPRFSGLQFPNYSSELNVNALELDDSALYLCATYWGGSQTGELFFGEGSRLTVL.

The rearrangement uses TRBV18 and TRBJ1-1; 8 bases match TRBD1. This CDR3 region has 16 residues. The germline gives CDR1 KGHSH, CDR2 LQKENI. With V trimmed by 5 bases and J by 1 base, 9 bases remained unmatched. CDR3 bases: TGTGCCAGCTCAAAAATGACAGGGGCTCCGAACACTGAAGCTTTCTTT. It is translated as CASSKMTGAPNTEAFF.

This clone has more than one count but fewer than ten. Mismatch with germline at one junction end may stem from a read error. This chain joins TRBV2 and TRBJ1-1; perhaps TRBD1 as D (6 bases). Germline CDR1 reads SNHLY; CDR2 reads FYNNEI. The CDR3 extends over 14 amino acids. The DNA of the CDR3 is TGTGCCAGCAGTGGGAGGCAGGGGAACGCTGAAGCTTTCTTT. Protein: CASSGRQGNAEAFF.

The chain has TRBV11-2 and TRBJ2-5, with D uncertain. From germline, CDR1 is SGHAT and CDR2 FQNNGV. The germline V and J ends were trimmed by 4 bases and 4 bases, with 13 bases remaining between them. The length of the CDR3 is 14 residues. The CDR3 loop is CASSSSSVGETQYF. DNA for the CDR3: TGTGCCAGCAGCTCCTCTTCGGTGGGAGAGACCCAGTACTTC.

The J gene is TRBJ2-7, the V gene TRBV12-3 or TRBV12-4; perhaps TRBD1 as D (6 bases). The V end lost 6 bases, the J end lost 2 bases, and 11 bases lay between the germline ends. CDR3 length: 13 amino acids. The CDR3 nucleotides are TGTGCCAGCAGCAAGGACAGAACCTACGAGCAGTACTTC. Translated: CASSKDRTYEQYF.

The chain combines TRBV19 with TRBJ1-5; 8 bases are shared with TRBD1. The CDR3 is 16 residues long. V was clipped by 3 bases and J by 3 bases; unmatched bases: 7. Germline loops: CDR1 LNHDA, CDR2 SQIVND (reference sequence). The CDR3 spells CASSIGTGATNQPQHF. The CDR3 bases are TGTGCCAGTAGTATTGGGACAGGCGCTACCAATCAGCCCCAGCATTTT.

This chain joins TRBV24-1 and TRBJ2-5; 7 bases are a match to TRBD1. This CDR3 spans 17 amino acids. V lost 10 bases, J lost 2 bases, and 18 bases stayed unmatched. CDR1 and CDR2 (germline): KGHDR, SFDVKD. The CDR3 sequence is CATGARQGLGEQETQYF. CDR3 coding DNA: TGTGCCACGGGAGCGAGACAGGGCTTAGGAGAGCAAGAGACCCAGTACTTC.

This clone was seen more than once but under ten times. As DNA, the CDR3 is TGTGCCAGCAGCGGTGTACAGGGAGGTGACGAGCAGTACTTC. The encoded protein is CASSGVQGGDEQYF. The chain combines TRBV7-9 with TRBJ2-7; tentatively, D is TRBD1 or TRBD2 (6 bases each). Germline V gene data show CDR1 as SEHNR and CDR2 as FQNEAQ (reference sequence). With 5 bases removed from V and 5 bases from J, the gap between germline ends came to 16 bases. This CDR3 is 14 amino acids long.

The CDR3 coding sequence is TGTGCCAGCAGTTTTTTAGTGGAGACCCAGTACTTC. Its translation is CASSFLVETQYF. The chain joins TRBV12-3 or TRBV12-4 to TRBJ2-5; D remains ambiguous. The CDR3 contains 12 residues. Trimming took off 3 bases at V and 5 bases at J, with 7 bases between the two ends.

The chain is built from TRBV7-9 and TRBJ1-3; D gene ambiguous. The CDR3 sequence is 14 residues long. V was clipped by 4 bases and J by 0 bases, with 7 bases between them. Per germline, CDR1 SEHNR and CDR2 FQNEAQ (reference sequence). As DNA, the CDR3 is TGTGCCAGCAGCTCCATGGGCTCTGGAAACACCATATATTTT. It encodes CASSSMGSGNTIYF.

This clone was counted once. The chain couples TRBV10-1 to TRBJ2-3; D gene uncertain. V lost 2 bases, J lost 4 bases, and 10 bases lay in between. The CDR3 consists of 14 residues. Germline-derived CDR1 and CDR2 are WNHNN and SYGVQD (reference sequence). The CDR3 DNA follows: TGCGCCAGCAGTGAGGGGCTAGTGGCAGATACGCAGTATTTT. Translating gives CASSEGLVADTQYF.

This clone was counted a few times. This chain uses TRBV7-7 with TRBJ2-2, with 7 positions matching TRBD1. With V trimmed by 5 bases and J by 7 bases, 10 bases remained unmatched. Germline V lookup: CDR1 SSHAT, CDR2 FNYEAQ (reference sequence). This CDR3 is 15 amino acids long. The CDR3 loop is CASSQREQGSGELFF. The CDR3 DNA reads as TGTGCCAGCAGCCAAAGAGAACAGGGGAGCGGGGAGCTGTTTTTT.

The chain employs TRBV9 and TRBJ1-3; 8 positions match TRBD1. The V segment lost 4 bases and the J segment 4 bases; nucleotides outside the gene matches: 7. The CDR3 has 15 amino acids. CDR1 is SGDLS and CDR2 is YYNGEE in the germline V gene. The CDR3: CASSRQGAGGNTIYF. The CDR3 coding sequence is TGTGCCAGCAGCAGGCAGGGGGCGGGAGGAAACACCATATATTTT.

The rearrangement joins TRBV7-9 to TRBJ2-1, with TRBD2 matching 11 bases. The CDR3 runs 18 residues. V lost 5 bases, J lost 7 bases, and 16 bases stayed unmatched. CDR1 and CDR2 from the germline V gene are SEHNR and FQNEAQ (reference sequence). CDR3 amino acids: CASSRRGRIAGGPNEQFF. CDR3 DNA: TGTGCCAGCAGCCGGCGAGGGAGAATAGCGGGAGGGCCAAATGAGCAGTTCTTC.

The chain recombines TRBV27 with TRBJ1-1; D might be TRBD1 (5 bases). The CDR3 length is 12 residues. The germline CDR1 and CDR2 sequences are MNHEY and SMNVEV (reference sequence). V shed 6 bases and J shed 7 bases, with 12 bases lying between them. The CDR3 DNA reads TGTGCCAGCAGGACTCAGGGAGATGAAGCTTTCTTT. Amino acid sequence: CASRTQGDEAFF.

The rearrangement links TRBV3-1 (or the pseudogene TRBV3-2) to TRBJ2-3, with 11 bases identical to TRBD2. The germline CDR1 and CDR2 sequences are LGHDT and YNNKEL (reference sequence). Unmatched junction bases numbered 5, after V lost 4 bases and J lost 2 bases. This CDR3 spans 16 amino acids. The CDR3 DNA reads as TGTGCCAGCAGCCCCGTAGCGGGGGGGCTCACAGATACGCAGTATTTT. The encoded protein is CASSPVAGGLTDTQYF.

The rearrangement uses TRBV4-1 and TRBJ1-2, with a tentative D call TRBD1 (5 bases). The V end was cut by 1 base, the J end by 4 bases, with 16 bases between. This CDR3 is 16 amino acids long. In germline, CDR1 is MGHRA, CDR2 YSYEKL. The CDR3 nucleotides read TGCGCCAGCAGCCAAGCCACCGGGACGCAGATCTATGGCTACACCTTC. It encodes CASSQATGTQIYGYTF.

This clone was counted between two and nine times. The chain combines TRBV5-1 with TRBJ2-7; 10 bases fit TRBD1. Looked up from germline, CDR1 is SGHRS and CDR2 is YFSETQ. The trim removed 5 bases at V and 2 bases at J, leaving 19 bases unmatched. The CDR3 covers 19 residues. In nucleotides, the CDR3 is TGCGCCAGCAGACAAACACACCCGCTTCGACAGGGGGCAACCTACGAGCAGTACTTC. It translates to CASRQTHPLRQGATYEQYF. Using reference TRBV5-1 and TRBJ2-7 for the parts outside the CDR3, the full variable domain is KAGVTQTPRYLIKTRGQQVTLSCSPISGHRSVSWYQQTPGQGLQFLFEYFSETQRNKGNFPGRFSGRQFSNSRSEMNVSTLELGDSALYLCASRQTHPLRQGATYEQYFGPGTRLTVT.

This clone was observed a handful of times. V gene TRBV30 combines with J gene TRBJ1-5; 9 nucleotides align to TRBD1. This CDR3 region has 14 residues. Germline V lookup: CDR1 GTSNPN, CDR2 SVGIG (reference sequence). Losses at the gene ends were 1 base for V and 4 bases for J; bases not matched to a gene: 2. The CDR3 protein is CAWSAGQGNQPQHF. The CDR3 DNA is TGTGCCTGGAGTGCAGGACAGGGGAATCAGCCCCAGCATTTT.

The rearrangement links TRBV5-8 to TRBJ1-5, with D unclear. CDR1 and CDR2 (germline): SGHTS, YDEGEE. The length of the CDR3 is 16 residues. Trimming stripped 4 bases from V and 0 bases from J, with 14 bases between. The CDR3 DNA follows: TGTGCCAGCAGCGCCGGGCGTCCCTATAGCAATCAGCCCCAGCATTTT. This encodes CASSAGRPYSNQPQHF.